Each of the 18 T cell receptor beta chains below was sequenced from the same sample in a study of a mutant IDH1 vaccine in newly diagnosed glioma. Time point here: baseline, week 1 (first vaccination visit). Treatment specified: pre-vaccination baseline after standard-of-care therapy. Only in-frame clones appear in the TCRdb table, and some are missing; sequencing was by immunoSEQ multiplex PCR. Of about 16,000 clones listed, 70% to 80% are singletons. The input for sequencing was PBMCs, taken from a glioma patient treated with radiotherapy, temozolomide or both. The receptors here all came from a man aged 40-49 years with glioma.

This clone showed up just once. The J gene is TRBJ2-1, the V gene TRBV7-8; 7 nucleotides align to TRBD1. The CDR3 sequence is 17 residues long. The V segment lost 1 base and the J segment 0 bases; nucleotides outside the gene matches: 6. Germline values: CDR1 SGHVS, CDR2 FQNEAQ. CDR3 sequence reads: CASSLVEGGLSYNEQFF. The CDR3, as DNA: TGTGCCAGCAGCTTAGTAGAAGGGGGCCTCTCCTACAATGAGCAGTTCTTC. The whole variable domain, filled in from reference TRBV7-8 and TRBJ2-1, reads GAGVSQSPRYKVAKRGQDVALRCDPISGHVSLFWYQQALGQGPEFLTYFQNEAQLDKSGLPSDRFFAERPEGSVSTLKIQRTQQEDSAVYLCASSLVEGGLSYNEQFFGPGTRLTVL.

The gene calls are TRBV5-5 and TRBJ2-3, with 11 bases matching TRBD2. The CDR3 is 16 residues long. Germline CDR1 reads SGHKS; CDR2 reads YYEKEE (reference sequence). J gave up 1 base and V 3 bases, and 4 bases lay outside the gene matches. The CDR3 is CASSSLAGGRTDTQYF. The CDR3 nucleotides are TGTGCCAGCAGCTCCCTAGCGGGAGGCCGCACAGATACGCAGTATTTT.

V usage is TRBV18 and J usage is TRBJ2-7; TRBD2 is a possible D gene (5 bases). Germline values: CDR1 KGHSH, CDR2 LQKENI. V was trimmed by 3 bases and J by 6 bases, leaving 12 bases between them. The CDR3 loop spans 13 amino acids. The CDR3 coding sequence is TGTGCCAGCTCACCCGACCTAGCCAGCGAGCAGTACTTC. The encoded protein is CASSPDLASEQYF.

The J gene is TRBJ1-2, the V gene TRBV6-5; no firm D call. The CDR3 extends over 13 amino acids. The germline V gene encodes CDR1 MNHEY and CDR2 SVGAGI. V was cut by 2 bases and J by 2 bases, with 6 bases left in between. The CDR3 loop reads CASSYEDNYGYTF. In DNA form, the CDR3 reads TGTGCCAGCAGTTACGAGGACAACTATGGCTACACCTTC.

The chain couples TRBV4-1 to TRBJ2-5; 12 nucleotides line up with TRBD2. Germline CDR1 MGHRA, CDR2 YSYEKL. CDR3 length: 15 amino acids. V was clipped by 2 bases and J by 2 bases; unmatched bases: 0. The DNA of the CDR3 is TGCGCCAGCAGCCAAACTAGCGGGAGGCAAGAGACCCAGTACTTC. Residues: CASSQTSGRQETQYF.

The chain links TRBV5-1 to TRBJ2-2; 9 bases agree with TRBD1. J lost 2 bases, V lost 1 base, and 6 bases had no gene match. Germline assignment: CDR1 SGHRS and CDR2 YFSETQ. The CDR3 is 17 residues long. CDR3 in amino acids: CASSLRTTGGNTGELFF. CDR3 nucleotide sequence: TGCGCCAGCAGCTTGAGAACGACAGGGGGAAACACCGGGGAGCTGTTTTTT.

The chain couples TRBV27 to TRBJ2-3, with D tentatively TRBD1 (6 bases). This CDR3 region has 14 residues. V lost 3 bases and J lost 2, with 9 bases in between. The germline V gene encodes CDR1 MNHEY and CDR2 SMNVEV (reference sequence). The CDR3 nucleotides read TGTGCCAGCAGTTTCACAGGGAACACAGATACGCAGTATTTT. This sequence encodes CASSFTGNTDTQYF.

This chain connects TRBV10-2 to TRBJ2-1; 10 positions agree with TRBD2. With V trimmed by 2 bases and J by 8 bases, 9 bases remained unmatched. The CDR3 loop spans 16 amino acids. Looked up from germline, CDR1 is WSHSY and CDR2 is SAAADI. CDR3 sequence: CASSEASGSGRDEQFF. CDR3 coding DNA: TGCGCCAGCAGTGAGGCTAGCGGGAGCGGCAGGGATGAGCAGTTCTTC.

This clone was seen a single time. The rearrangement links TRBV7-6 to TRBJ2-1; D gene ambiguous. CDR1 is SGHVS and CDR2 is FNYEAQ in the germline V gene. Trimming took 5 bases from V and 5 from J, leaving 13 bases between them. The CDR3 runs to 14 residues. This chain's CDR3 is CASSLLQENNEQFF. In DNA form, the CDR3 reads TGTGCCAGCAGCCTTCTTCAGGAAAACAATGAGCAGTTCTTC.

The genes are TRBV27 and TRBJ2-3; the match to TRBD1 covers 7 bases. V lost 3 bases, J lost 1 base, and 7 bases stayed unmatched. CDR1 and CDR2 (germline): MNHEY, SMNVEV (reference sequence). The length of the CDR3 is 16 residues. This chain's CDR3 is CASSLPTGSGTDTQYF. The DNA for the CDR3 is TGTGCCAGCAGTTTGCCGACAGGGAGTGGCACAGATACGCAGTATTTT.

The genes are TRBV10-3 and TRBJ1-1; D unresolved. The V gene lost 4 bases and the J gene lost 3 bases, with 6 bases spanning the gap. The CDR3 sequence is 12 residues long. The germline CDR1 and CDR2 sequences are ENHRY and SYGVKD. CDR3 DNA sequence: TGTGCCATCAGTGCCACAGACACTGAAGCTTTCTTT. Translated: CAISATDTEAFF.

The chain recombines TRBV7-9 with TRBJ2-2; 8 bases are shared with TRBD1. This CDR3 comprises 14 residues. Trimming took 3 bases from V and 7 from J; bases not matched to a gene: 4. Germline V CDR1 and CDR2: SEHNR, FQNEAQ (reference sequence). The CDR3 sequence is CASSFLTGVGELFF. Here the CDR3 DNA reads TGTGCCAGCAGCTTCTTGACAGGGGTCGGGGAGCTGTTTTTT. Variable domain in full (rest from reference TRBV7-9 and TRBJ2-2): DTGVSQNPRHKITKRGQNVTFRCDPISEHNRLYWYRQTLGQGPEFLTYFQNEAQLEKSRLLSDRFSAERPKGSFSTLEIQRTEQGDSAMYLCASSFLTGVGELFFGEGSRLTVL.

The genes are TRBV6-5 and TRBJ2-7; 8 nucleotides agree with TRBD2. Trimming at V came to 6 bases and at J to 0 bases, leaving 1 base not matched to a gene. The CDR3 is made up of 13 amino acids. The V gene's germline CDR1 is MNHEY and CDR2 SVGAGI. DNA for the CDR3: TGTGCCAGCAGGGGGACTAGCTCCTACGAGCAGTACGTC. Amino acid sequence: CASRGTSSYEQYV.

This CDR3 is CASSISDLSGNTIYF. DNA of the CDR3: TGTGCCAGTAGTATCTCGGACCTCTCTGGAAACACCATATATTTT. The chain couples TRBV19 to TRBJ1-3; D is uncertain. Trimming pared 3 bases from V and 0 bases from J, leaving 9 bases between. The CDR3 is 15 amino acids. Germline CDR1 and CDR2: LNHDA and SQIVND (reference sequence). Full variable domain (missing parts from reference TRBV19 and TRBJ1-3): DGGITQSPKYLFRKEGQNVTLSCEQNLNHDAMYWYRQDPGQGLRLIYYSQIVNDFQKGDIAEGYSVSREKKESFPLTVTSAQKNPTAFYLCASSISDLSGNTIYFGEGSWLTVV.

The chain couples TRBV27 to TRBJ2-5, with D perhaps being TRBD1 or TRBD2 (5 bases each). CDR1 is MNHEY, CDR2 SMNVEV, per germline (reference sequence). V shed 5 bases and J shed 3 bases, with 22 bases lying between them. The CDR3 sequence is 17 residues long. In nucleotides, the CDR3 is TGTGCCAGCAGTACCCGGTTTGGGGACGAAGGTAAAGAGACCCAGTACTTC. It encodes CASSTRFGDEGKETQYF.

Points on this clone: At the DNA level, this CDR3 is encoded by other sequences in the same sample as well. The CDR3 DNA reads TGTGCCAGCAGCGTAGGGTCAGGGAGCAATGAAAAACTGTTTTTT. Its protein is CASSVGSGSNEKLFF. This rearrangement joins TRBV9 to TRBJ1-4; D is possibly TRBD1 (5 bases). The ends were cut back, 0 bases at V and 5 bases at J, with 11 bases in the middle. This CDR3 contains 15 residues. The germline V gene has CDR1 SGDLS and CDR2 YYNGEE.

This chain connects TRBV5-1 to TRBJ1-1; D is possibly TRBD1 (5 bases). The CDR3 contains 14 residues. The V gene's germline CDR1 is SGHRS and CDR2 YFSETQ. The V end was cut by 4 bases, the J end by 3 bases, with 13 bases between. In DNA, the CDR3 is TGCGCCAGCAGCATCGGTGAAGGGGACACTGAAGCTTTCTTT. Its translation is CASSIGEGDTEAFF. The full variable domain, with the rest looked up from reference TRBV5-1 and TRBJ1-1, is KAGVTQTPRYLIKTRGQQVTLSCSPISGHRSVSWYQQTPGQGLQFLFEYFSETQRNKGNFPGRFSGRQFSNSRSEMNVSTLELGDSALYLCASSIGEGDTEAFFGQGTRLTVV.

The chain recombines TRBV25-1 with TRBJ1-2; no firm D call. The germline gives CDR1 MGHDK, CDR2 SYGVNS. With 1 base removed from V and 4 bases from J, the gap between germline ends came to 4 bases. CDR3 size: 12 residues. Here the CDR3 DNA reads TGTGCCAGCAGTGAATCCCCCTATGGCTACACCTTC. Residues: CASSESPYGYTF.